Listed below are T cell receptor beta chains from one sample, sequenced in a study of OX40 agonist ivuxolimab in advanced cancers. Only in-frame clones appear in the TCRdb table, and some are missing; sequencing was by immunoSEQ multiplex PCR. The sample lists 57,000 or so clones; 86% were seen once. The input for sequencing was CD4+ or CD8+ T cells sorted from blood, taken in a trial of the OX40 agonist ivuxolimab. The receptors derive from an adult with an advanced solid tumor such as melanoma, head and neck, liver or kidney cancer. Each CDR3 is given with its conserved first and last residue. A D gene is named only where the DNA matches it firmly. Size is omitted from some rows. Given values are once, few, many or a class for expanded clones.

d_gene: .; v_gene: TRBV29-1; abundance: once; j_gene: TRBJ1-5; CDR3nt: TGCAGCGCCTCCGGGGTCAATCAGCCCCAGCATTTT; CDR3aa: CSASGVNQPQHF
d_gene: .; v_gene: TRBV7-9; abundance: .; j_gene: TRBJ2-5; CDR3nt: TGTGCCAGCAGTCCTCTAAGGGGCAGAGAGACCCAGTACTTC; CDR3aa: CASSPLRGRETQYF
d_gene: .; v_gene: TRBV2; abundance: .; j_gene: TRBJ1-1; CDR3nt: TGTGCCAGCAATGCCAGAGAGGGGAACACTGAAGCTTTCTTT; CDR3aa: CASNAREGNTEAFF
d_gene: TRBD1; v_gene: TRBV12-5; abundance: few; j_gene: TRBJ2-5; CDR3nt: TGTGCTAGTGGTCCTGGGACAGAAGAGACCCAGTACTTC; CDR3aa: CASGPGTEETQYF
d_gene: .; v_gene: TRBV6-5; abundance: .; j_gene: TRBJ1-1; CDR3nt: TGTGCCAGCAGTTACTCGACACTAGACACTGAAGCTTTCTTT; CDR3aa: CASSYSTLDTEAFF
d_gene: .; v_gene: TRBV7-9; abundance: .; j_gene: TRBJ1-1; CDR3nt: TGTGCCAGCAGCTTTGAGGGGCGCGACACTGAAGCTTTCTTT; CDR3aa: CASSFEGRDTEAFF
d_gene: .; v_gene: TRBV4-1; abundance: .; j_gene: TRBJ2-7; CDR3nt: TGCGCCAGCAGCCAAGACATCGCAGGGTTAGAGCGGTACTTC; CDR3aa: CASSQDIAGLERYF
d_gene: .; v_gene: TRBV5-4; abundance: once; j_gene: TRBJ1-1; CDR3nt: TGTGCCAGCAGCCAAGGACCAGGAGGCGAAGCTTTCTTT; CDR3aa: CASSQGPGGEAFF
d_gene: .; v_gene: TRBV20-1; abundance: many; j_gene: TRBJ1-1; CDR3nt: TGCAGTGCCCGGGGGAACACTGAAGCTTTCTTT; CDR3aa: CSARGNTEAFF
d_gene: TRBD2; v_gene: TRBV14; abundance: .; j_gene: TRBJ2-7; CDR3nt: TGTGCCAGCAGCTTGGGAGGGATGAGGCAGTACTTC; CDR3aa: CASSLGGMRQYF
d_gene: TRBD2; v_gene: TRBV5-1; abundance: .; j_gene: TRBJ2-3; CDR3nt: TGCGCCAGCAGCTTGGCCGGACTAGTGTTGGGCACAGATACGCAGTATTTT; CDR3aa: CASSLAGLVLGTDTQYF